This T cell receptor (beta chain) was found in a study of radiation and T cells in renal cell carcinoma. Study context: Nephrectomy followed 15 Gy stereotactic body radiation by 4 weeks. The study's findings and limits: Without pretreatment biopsies, baseline tumor clonotype presence was undetermined. Top tumor clonotypes rose in blood 2 weeks post-radiation, then contracted.

Here immunoSEQ multiplex PCR was the method, and the copy in TCRdb shows in-frame clones only, minus some. The sample gives 70,000 to 90,000 clones, 80% to 90% of which show up once; approximately 22% is in the top ten. The time point: blood 2 weeks post-SBRT. As to treatment: 15 Gy SBRT to primary tumor, nephrectomy 4 weeks later. CDR3 length equals 15 residues. V lost 0 bases and J 2 bases, leaving 8 bases between the germline ends. Germline-derived CDR1 and CDR2 are SGHTA and FQGNSA. Concerning this clone itself: Its specificity is not known.

This specimen consisted of blood, obtained from a patient whose treatment included radiotherapy and nephrectomy. This chain links TRBV7-2 with TRBJ2-1; D could derive from TRBD1 or TRBD2 (5 bases each). The clonotype was recovered from a woman aged 45-59 years with renal cell carcinoma. This chain's CDR3 is CASSLAGVTYNEQFF. CDR3 DNA sequence: TGTGCCAGCAGCTTAGCGGGGGTCACCTACAATGAGCAGTTCTTC.